This is a list of T cell receptor beta chains from one sample in a study of T cells in Graves' hyperthyroidism and ophthalmopathy. TCRdb reprocessed the multiplex PCR reads via MiXCR and lists one record per CDR3 protein. This sample carries some 500,000 distinct CDR3 sequences, approximately 15% of them seen once, and the ten largest clones take less than 20%. Sequenced input: blood. All receptors come from a woman aged 18-29 years with Graves' hyperthyroidism. The CDR3 runs from the conserved cysteine through the conserved F or W. A D gene is named only where the DNA matches it firmly. The listing skips clone size in some rows; elsewhere it reads once, few, many or a size class.

j_call: TRBJ2-1; d_call: TRBD1; clone_size: many; v_call: TRBV29-1; cdr3_aa: CSVEAVGGGEQFF; cdr3_nt: TGCAGCGTTGAAGCGGTAGGGGGCGGAGAGCAGTTCTTC
j_call: TRBJ2-6; d_call: .; clone_size: many; v_call: TRBV2; cdr3_aa: CASSVRGPGANVLTF; cdr3_nt: TGTGCCAGCAGTGTTCGAGGGCCCGGGGCCAACGTCCTGACTTTC
j_call: TRBJ2-1; d_call: .; clone_size: many; v_call: TRBV30; cdr3_aa: CAWTSGLTYNEQFF; cdr3_nt: TGTGCCTGGACCTCGGGGCTTACCTACAATGAGCAGTTCTTC
j_call: TRBJ2-1; d_call: .; clone_size: .; v_call: TRBV7-8; cdr3_aa: CASSSGSNEQSF; cdr3_nt: TGTGCCAGCAGTTCCGGAAGTAATGAGCAGTCCTTC
j_call: TRBJ2-3; d_call: .; clone_size: .; v_call: TRBV14; cdr3_aa: CASSQGFTTGTSTDTQYF; cdr3_nt: TGTGCCAGCAGCCAAGGTTTTACCACAGGCACTAGCACGGATACGCAGTATTTT
j_call: TRBJ2-6; d_call: TRBD1; clone_size: .; v_call: TRBV7-9; cdr3_aa: CASSSGGGANVLTF; cdr3_nt: TGTGCCAGCAGCTCAGGGGGTGGGGCCAACGTCCTGACTTTC
j_call: TRBJ2-3; d_call: TRBD2; clone_size: .; v_call: TRBV5-1; cdr3_aa: CASSLTSGSTQYF; cdr3_nt: TGCGCCAGCAGCTTGACTAGCGGGAGCACGCAGTATTTT
j_call: TRBJ2-7; d_call: .; clone_size: many; v_call: TRBV12-3/TRBV12-4; cdr3_aa: CASTIGDEQYF; cdr3_nt: TGTGCCAGCACCATAGGGGACGAGCAGTACTTC
j_call: TRBJ2-2; d_call: .; clone_size: .; v_call: TRBV6-4; cdr3_aa: CASRQTVAGELFF; cdr3_nt: TGTGCCAGCAGACAGACGGTGGCCGGGGAGCTGTTTTTT
j_call: TRBJ2-2; d_call: TRBD2; clone_size: many; v_call: TRBV12-3/TRBV12-4; cdr3_aa: CASSSGTSGLRGTGELFF; cdr3_nt: TGTGCCAGCAGTTCCGGGACTAGCGGCCTCCGGGGCACCGGGGAGCTGTTTTTT
j_call: TRBJ2-3; d_call: TRBD2; clone_size: .; v_call: TRBV10-3; cdr3_aa: CASSESAGGSDTQYF; cdr3_nt: TGTGCCAGCAGTGAATCGGCGGGAGGGTCAGATACGCAGTATTTT
j_call: TRBJ2-5; d_call: TRBD1; clone_size: many; v_call: TRBV11-2; cdr3_aa: CASSFVGTGAQETQYF; cdr3_nt: TGTGCCAGCAGCTTCGTCGGGACAGGGGCCCAAGAGACCCAGTACTTC
j_call: TRBJ2-5; d_call: TRBD2; clone_size: many; v_call: TRBV11-2; cdr3_aa: CASSALLAGGTVETQYF; cdr3_nt: TGTGCCAGCAGCGCCCTACTAGCGGGAGGGACCGTGGAGACCCAGTACTTC
j_call: TRBJ1-4; d_call: .; clone_size: many; v_call: TRBV5-1; cdr3_aa: CASSRAGTNEKLFF; cdr3_nt: TGCGCCAGCAGCCGGGCGGGGACTAATGAAAAACTGTTTTTT
j_call: TRBJ1-1; d_call: .; clone_size: few; v_call: TRBV6-1; cdr3_aa: CATRWGMNTEAFF; cdr3_nt: TGTGCCACTCGTTGGGGTATGAACACTGAAGCTTTCTTT
j_call: TRBJ2-1; d_call: TRBD2; clone_size: many; v_call: TRBV7-8; cdr3_aa: CASRLAGGNEQFF; cdr3_nt: TGTGCCAGCAGGCTAGCGGGAGGTAACGAGCAGTTCTTC
j_call: TRBJ2-3; d_call: TRBD2; clone_size: .; v_call: TRBV19; cdr3_aa: CASTSGRRLSTDTQYF; cdr3_nt: TGTGCCAGCACTAGCGGGAGACGCTTAAGCACAGATACGCAGTATTTT
j_call: TRBJ1-5; d_call: TRBD1; clone_size: many; v_call: TRBV6-1; cdr3_aa: CASIRGLGANQPQHF; cdr3_nt: TGTGCCAGCATCAGGGGGCTTGGGGCCAATCAGCCCCAGCATTTT
j_call: TRBJ2-5; d_call: .; clone_size: few; v_call: TRBV11-2; cdr3_aa: CASSPHVRVQETQYF; cdr3_nt: TGTGCCAGCAGCCCGCATGTTCGAGTCCAAGAGACCCAGTACTTC
j_call: TRBJ1-1; d_call: .; clone_size: many; v_call: TRBV12-3/TRBV12-4; cdr3_aa: CASTANTEAFF; cdr3_nt: TGTGCCAGCACCGCGAACACTGAAGCTTTCTTT
j_call: TRBJ2-3; d_call: TRBD2; clone_size: .; v_call: TRBV4-2; cdr3_aa: CASSQPGLAGVGDTQYF; cdr3_nt: TGTGCCAGCAGCCAACCGGGACTAGCGGGAGTAGGAGATACGCAGTATTTT
j_call: TRBJ1-6; d_call: TRBD1; clone_size: many; v_call: TRBV12-3/TRBV12-4; cdr3_aa: CASSPHQGANSPLHF; cdr3_nt: TGTGCCAGCAGTCCGCATCAGGGGGCGAATTCACCCCTCCACTTT
j_call: TRBJ2-1; d_call: .; clone_size: many; v_call: TRBV11-2; cdr3_aa: CASSHSGFYNEQFF; cdr3_nt: TGTGCCAGCAGCCATAGTGGCTTCTACAATGAGCAGTTCTTC
j_call: TRBJ2-1; d_call: .; clone_size: many; v_call: TRBV6-5; cdr3_aa: CASSSSGLYNEQFF; cdr3_nt: TGTGCCAGCAGCTCATCCGGCCTGTACAATGAGCAGTTCTTC
j_call: TRBJ1-2; d_call: TRBD1; clone_size: many; v_call: TRBV7-8; cdr3_aa: CASTAGTGRLQGKGYTF; cdr3_nt: TGTGCCAGCACCGCTGGGACTGGGAGGTTACAGGGGAAGGGCTACACCTTC
j_call: TRBJ2-2; d_call: TRBD1; clone_size: many; v_call: TRBV6-1; cdr3_aa: CASRTGGERELFF; cdr3_nt: TGTGCCAGCAGGACAGGGGGAGAAAGGGAGCTGTTTTTT
j_call: TRBJ1-4; d_call: .; clone_size: many; v_call: TRBV10-1; cdr3_aa: CASRPDSADEKLFF; cdr3_nt: TGCGCCAGCCGTCCGGACAGTGCTGATGAAAAACTGTTTTTT
j_call: TRBJ1-1; d_call: .; clone_size: many; v_call: TRBV12-3/TRBV12-4; cdr3_aa: CASSASSEAFF; cdr3_nt: TGTGCCAGCAGTGCTAGCTCTGAAGCTTTCTTT
j_call: TRBJ2-3; d_call: .; clone_size: many; v_call: TRBV2; cdr3_aa: CASSGPGDQTDTQYF; cdr3_nt: TGTGCCAGCAGTGGTCCGGGAGATCAAACAGATACGCAGTATTTT
j_call: TRBJ1-1; d_call: .; clone_size: few; v_call: TRBV10-3; cdr3_aa: CAISDRGPGDTEAFF; cdr3_nt: TGTGCCATCAGTGATCGAGGGCCGGGAGACACTGAAGCTTTCTTT
j_call: TRBJ2-3; d_call: .; clone_size: many; v_call: TRBV5-1; cdr3_aa: CASSLEVRGDTQYF; cdr3_nt: TGCGCCAGCAGCTTGGAGGTCCGGGGGGATACGCAGTATTTT
j_call: TRBJ1-1; d_call: .; clone_size: once; v_call: TRBV6-5; cdr3_aa: CASSYDGTNTEAFF; cdr3_nt: TGTGCCAGCAGTTACGACGGGACGAACACTGAAGCTTTCTTT
j_call: TRBJ2-7; d_call: TRBD2; clone_size: few; v_call: TRBV19; cdr3_aa: CASSVYRTSGRTSYEQYF; cdr3_nt: TGTGCCAGTAGTGTTTACCGAACTAGCGGGAGGACTTCCTACGAGCAGTACTTC